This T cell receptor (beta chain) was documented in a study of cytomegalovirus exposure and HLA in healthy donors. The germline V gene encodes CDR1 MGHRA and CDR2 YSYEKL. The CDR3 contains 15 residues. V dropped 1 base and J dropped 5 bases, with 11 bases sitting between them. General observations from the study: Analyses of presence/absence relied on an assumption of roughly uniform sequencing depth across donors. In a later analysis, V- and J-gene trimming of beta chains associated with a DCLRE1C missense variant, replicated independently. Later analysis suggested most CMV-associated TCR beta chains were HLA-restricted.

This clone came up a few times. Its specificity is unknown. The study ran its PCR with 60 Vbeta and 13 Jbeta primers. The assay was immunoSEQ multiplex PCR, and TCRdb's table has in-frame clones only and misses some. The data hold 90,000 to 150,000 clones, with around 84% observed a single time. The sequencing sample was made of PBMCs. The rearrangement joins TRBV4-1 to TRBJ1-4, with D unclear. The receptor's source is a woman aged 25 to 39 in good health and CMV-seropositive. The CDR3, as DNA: TGCGCCAGCAGCCAAGGGCCCAGTTCAAATGAAAAACTGTTTTTT. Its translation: CASSQGPSSNEKLFF.